Below, one T cell receptor (beta chain) is given with its context. Its matching antigen is unknown. The data belong to a study of ipilimumab plus nivolumab after autologous stem cell transplantation. Only in-frame clones appear in the TCRdb table, and some are missing; sequencing was by immunoSEQ multiplex PCR. The sample includes around 20,000 clones, 70% to 80% of them seen just once. V was pared by 6 bases and J by 3 bases, with 6 bases of the junction left unmatched. The CDR3 is 14 residues long. Germline loops: CDR1 MNHEY, CDR2 SVGAGI. Patients got ipilimumab 1 mg/kg beginning 14 to 28 days post-transplant. Patients got 3 mg/kg IV nivolumab weeks 1, 4, 7, 10, then biweekly through week 26. Study-level points and caveats: Per the authors, repertoire, Treg and microbiota data justify further study.

The sample consisted of PBMCs, taken in a trial of ipilimumab plus nivolumab as post-transplant consolidation. The chain joins TRBV6-5 to TRBJ1-2; 8 nucleotides line up with TRBD1. This clonotype originated in a male donor with diffuse large B-cell lymphoma. The CDR3 DNA sequence: TGTGCCAGCAGGCCCGACAGGGGACACTATGGCTACACCTTC. Amino acid sequence: CASRPDRGHYGYTF.